The rows below give T cell receptor beta chains drawn from one sample of a study of tumor and adjacent non-tumor tissue in lung cancer. TCRdb re-derived calls from the multiplex PCR reads in MiXCR, one entry per CDR3 protein. Of some 77,000 distinct CDR3 sequences in the sample, roughly 75% were seen once. Sequenced material: lung tumor tissue. The source of these receptors is a woman in her 70s with non-small cell lung cancer. Each CDR3 is given with its conserved first and last residue.

v_gene | len | CDR3aa
TRBV5-1 | 17 | CASSHPKAGVDYNEQFF
TRBV5-4 | 15 | CASSFGQWHKGEQYF
TRBV4-1 | 16 | CASSQVGQGVDSEAFF
TRBV12-3/TRBV12-4 | 16 | CASRPGAGHVYNEQFF
TRBV25-1 | 12 | CASIGNTDTQYF
TRBV5-4 | 14 | CASNWTTWNAKAFF
TRBV4-2 | 16 | CDSNQEVGGATYEQYF
TRBV29-1 | 15 | CSVEDSGKIYNEQFF
TRBV20-1 | 15 | CNARDLEGGSTEAFF
TRBV9 | 15 | CASSIDGTPGEKLFF
TRBV11-1 | 15 | CASSFTGTRNNEQFF
TRBV12-3/TRBV12-4 | 15 | CASSLWGTVNQPQHF
TRBV29-1 | 13 | CSVDNGGRDTRYF
TRBV12-3/TRBV12-4 | 17 | CASSLTKSGERGNEQFF
TRBV6-5 | 14 | CASSSGTGSYEQYF
TRBV29-1 | 11 | CNVEHGETQYF
TRBV28 | 15 | CASSLQRAGLYEQYF
TRBV20-1 | 18 | CSAVPGLAGGELAYEQYF
TRBV6-6 | 15 | CASSYSVGRMYEQYF
TRBV28 | 17 | CASSFWGDQNRSHEQFF
TRBV29-1 | 12 | CRVGPNGGEAFF
TRBV11-1 | 15 | CASSLLARVTGELFF